One and the same sample provided the 23 T cell receptor beta chains below, sequenced in a study of blood T cell repertoires in COVID-19. Sequenced by immunoSEQ multiplex PCR; TCRdb stores in-frame clones only, minus some. The sample includes some 46,000 clones, 80% to 90% of them seen just once. Specimen: peripheral blood. These TCRs come from a woman older than 75 with COVID-19, enrolled during active disease.

The rearrangement joins TRBV28 to TRBJ1-2; D remains unclear. The V gene lost 6 bases and the J gene lost 3 bases, with 8 bases spanning the gap. Germline lookup yields CDR1 MDHEN and CDR2 SYDVKM. There are 12 residues in the CDR3. This CDR3 is CASRAGDYGYTF. As DNA, the CDR3 is TGTGCCAGCAGGGCAGGTGACTATGGCTACACCTTC.

The chain combines TRBV7-2 with TRBJ2-7, with a weak D call TRBD2 (5 bases). CDR1 and CDR2 from the germline V gene are SGHTA and FQGNSA. The ends were cut back, 4 bases at V and 0 bases at J, with 7 bases in the middle. The CDR3 has 13 residues. The CDR3 DNA follows: TGTGCCAGCAGCTACCGGGACTCCTACGAGCAGTACTTC. Protein sequence: CASSYRDSYEQYF. The whole variable domain, filled in from reference TRBV7-2 and TRBJ2-7, reads GAGVSQSPSNKVTEKGKDVELRCDPISGHTALYWYRQSLGQGLEFLIYFQGNSAPDKSGLPSDRFSAERTGGSVSTLTIQRTQQEDSAVYLCASSYRDSYEQYFGPGTRLTVT.

The rearrangement links TRBV12-5 to TRBJ1-5, with D uncertain. The germline CDR1 and CDR2 sequences are LGHNT and FRNRAP. The length of the CDR3 is 13 residues. The germline V and J ends were trimmed by 1 base and 7 bases, with 8 bases remaining between them. CDR3 amino acids: CASGLALLQPQHF. CDR3 DNA: TGTGCTAGTGGTTTGGCCCTTCTCCAGCCCCAGCATTTT.

The chain uses TRBV23-1 and TRBJ2-7, with 11 bases matching TRBD1. TRBV23-1 is labeled an ORF, and its function is uncertain. V was pared by 4 bases and J by 2 bases, with 7 bases of the junction left unmatched. The CDR3 sequence is 16 residues long. Here the CDR3 DNA reads TGCGCCAGCAGTCGGGGACAGGGGGTCCCTACCTACGAGCAGTACTTC. It translates to CASSRGQGVPTYEQYF.

J is TRBJ1-2 and V is TRBV28; 9 bases match TRBD1. Germline V CDR1 and CDR2: MDHEN, SYDVKM. V lost 5 bases to trimming and J lost 4 bases; unmatched junction nucleotides: 11. This CDR3 contains 16 residues. Here the CDR3 reads CASSGDRATFSYGYTF. The CDR3 DNA follows: TGTGCCAGCAGTGGGGACAGGGCTACCTTCAGCTATGGCTACACCTTC.

The rearrangement links TRBV2 to TRBJ1-2, with 7 bases identical to TRBD1. This CDR3 comprises 14 residues. The ends lost 10 bases at V and 8 bases at J; junction bases unmatched: 16. Germline-derived CDR1 and CDR2 are SNHLY and FYNNEI. In DNA, the CDR3 is TGTGCCACCCAAGAGACAGGGAGCAGTTTGGGCTACACCTTC. Translating gives CATQETGSSLGYTF. Supplemented by reference TRBV2 and TRBJ1-2, the full variable domain reads EPEVTQTPSHQVTQMGQEVILRCVPISNHLYFYWYRQILGQKVEFLVSFYNNEISEKSEIFDDQFSVERPDGSNFTLKIRSTKLEDSAMYFCATQETGSSLGYTFGSGTRLTVV.

J is TRBJ1-2 and V is TRBV6-2 or TRBV6-3; D is uncertain. The germline gives CDR1 MNHEY, CDR2 SVGEGT. The length of the CDR3 is 11 residues. The V and J ends lost 5 bases and 2 bases respectively, with 3 bases between them. In DNA form, the CDR3 reads TGTGCCAGCAGTAGCAACTATGGCTACACCTTC. Amino acids: CASSSNYGYTF.

The V gene is TRBV7-3, the J gene TRBJ2-2; the D gene is possibly TRBD2 (5 bases). CDR1 and CDR2 from the germline V gene are SGHTA and FQGTGA. CDR3 size: 15 residues. V lost 3 bases to trimming and J lost 1 base, with 9 bases between them. The CDR3, as DNA: TGTGCCAGCAGCTTCGGAGAGGGGAACACCGGGGAGCTGTTTTTT. This gives the protein CASSFGEGNTGELFF.

The chain combines TRBV19 with TRBJ2-3, with a weak D call TRBD2 (7 bases). Trimming stripped 2 bases from V and 4 bases from J, with 16 bases between. Germline V gene sequence: CDR1 LNHDA, CDR2 SQIVND (reference sequence). The CDR3 has 16 residues. The CDR3 DNA sequence: TGTGCCAGTAGTATAAGGGGGAGGGCGGCGGCAGATACGCAGTATTTT. Translation gives CASSIRGRAAADTQYF.

This chain joins TRBV18 and TRBJ2-1; 12 bases match TRBD2. The CDR3 runs to 17 residues. Germline values: CDR1 KGHSH, CDR2 LQKENI. J lost 9 bases, V lost 4 bases, and 13 bases had no gene match. This chain's CDR3 is CASSRCLLAGGYCEQFF. Written as DNA, the CDR3 is TGTGCCAGCTCACGGTGTTTGCTAGCGGGGGGGTATTGTGAGCAGTTCTTC.

The genes are TRBV6-4 and TRBJ1-2; D gene uncertain. The CDR3 length is 16 residues. Germline CDR1 is MRHNA and CDR2 is SNTAGT. Trimming cost V 5 bases and J 0 bases, with 16 bases left between them. In DNA form, the CDR3 reads TGTGCCAGCAGTCCTGCGGCTCGGCCAGCTAACTATGGCTACACCTTC. This encodes CASSPAARPANYGYTF.

This sequence joins TRBV28 and TRBJ2-2; TRBD2 matches 12 bases. The V gene's germline CDR1 is MDHEN and CDR2 SYDVKM. The length of the CDR3 is 16 residues. Trimming took 7 bases from V and 7 from J; bases not matched to a gene: 10. In nucleotides, the CDR3 is TGTGCCAGCATATCGACTAGCGGGAGTTCCTTCGGGGAGCTGTTTTTT. Protein sequence: CASISTSGSSFGELFF.

This sequence joins TRBV30 and TRBJ2-7; D not resolved. The germline V and J ends were trimmed by 4 bases and 8 bases, with 3 bases remaining between them. The CDR3 has 8 residues. CDR1 GTSNPN and CDR2 SVGIG come from the germline V gene (reference sequence). CDR3 amino acids: CAWNKQYF. The CDR3 coding sequence is TGTGCCTGGAATAAGCAGTACTTC.

The chain links TRBV13 to TRBJ2-7; 7 bases match TRBD1. V lost 10 bases and J lost 0; bases outside the gene matches: 12. The CDR3 contains 15 residues. Germline CDR1 PRHDT, CDR2 FYEKMQ (reference sequence). The CDR3 DNA is TGTGCCACCCGCCAGGGGGAACTTAGCTCCTACGAGCAGTACTTC. Protein: CATRQGELSSYEQYF. The whole variable domain, remainder taken from reference TRBV13 and TRBJ2-7, is AAGVIQSPRHLIKEKRETATLKCYPIPRHDTVYWYQQGPGQDPQFLISFYEKMQSDKGSIPDRFSAQQFSDYHSELNMSSLELGDSALYFCATRQGELSSYEQYFGPGTRLTVT.

The chain employs TRBV4-1 and TRBJ2-7; 7 bases line up with TRBD2. Looked up from germline, CDR1 is MGHRA and CDR2 is YSYEKL. CDR3 length equals 17 residues. Trimming cost V 3 bases and J 2 bases; bases outside gene matches: 13. CDR3 nucleotide sequence: TGCGCCAGCAGCCATCGACTAGCTTCTACCCCCCCCTACGAGCAGTACTTC. This encodes CASSHRLASTPPYEQYF.

The chain uses TRBV7-3 and TRBJ2-1, with 10 bases aligning to TRBD2. The CDR3 has 15 residues. The V gene end was trimmed by 5 bases and the J gene end by 4 bases; junction bases not matched to a gene: 5. CDR1 and CDR2 from the germline V gene are SGHTA and FQGTGA. The CDR3 bases are TGTGCCAGCAGCAAACTAGCGGGATCTTACAATGAGCAGTTCTTC. Translated, it gives CASSKLAGSYNEQFF.

V usage is TRBV6-5 and J usage is TRBJ2-3, with a possible D match to TRBD2 (5 bases). Germline V gene lookup returns CDR1 MNHEY and CDR2 SVGAGI. The CDR3 is made up of 14 amino acids. Trimming took 4 bases from V and 2 from J, leaving 10 bases between them. In nucleotides, the CDR3 is TGTGCCAGCAGTTGGACTTCTTTCACAGATACGCAGTATTTT. Protein: CASSWTSFTDTQYF.

The chain carries TRBV10-2 and TRBJ2-3; 14 bases align to TRBD2. CDR1 is WSHSY and CDR2 is SAAADI in the germline V gene. V gave up 1 base and J gave up 3 bases; unmatched junction bases: 9. The CDR3 has 19 residues. The CDR3 here is CASSEWGLAGAGGTDTQYF. CDR3 DNA: TGCGCCAGCAGTGAGTGGGGACTAGCGGGGGCCGGCGGGACAGATACGCAGTATTTT.

This clone appeared once. This rearrangement joins TRBV5-1 to TRBJ2-1; TRBD2 might be the D (6 bases). The V and J ends lost 5 bases and 4 bases respectively, with 10 bases between them. The CDR3 has 13 amino acids. Germline CDR1 is SGHRS and CDR2 is YFSETQ. Written as DNA, the CDR3 is TGCGCCAGCAGTCAAAGCGGGTACAATGAGCAGTTCTTC. The encoded protein is CASSQSGYNEQFF. Filled out from reference TRBV5-1 and TRBJ2-1, the complete variable domain reads KAGVTQTPRYLIKTRGQQVTLSCSPISGHRSVSWYQQTPGQGLQFLFEYFSETQRNKGNFPGRFSGRQFSNSRSEMNVSTLELGDSALYLCASSQSGYNEQFFGPGTRLTVL.

The J gene is TRBJ2-1, the V gene TRBV19; 11 bases are a match to TRBD2. Germline lookup yields CDR1 LNHDA and CDR2 SQIVND (reference sequence). This CDR3 has 15 amino acids. Unmatched junction bases numbered 4, after V lost 3 bases and J lost 6 bases. The CDR3 DNA reads TGTGCCAGTAGTATTACTAGCGGGGGTTTCAATGAGCAGTTCTTC. Translating it yields CASSITSGGFNEQFF. The complete variable domain, with remaining parts taken from reference TRBV19 and TRBJ2-1, reads DGGITQSPKYLFRKEGQNVTLSCEQNLNHDAMYWYRQDPGQGLRLIYYSQIVNDFQKGDIAEGYSVSREKKESFPLTVTSAQKNPTAFYLCASSITSGGFNEQFFGPGTRLTVL.

This chain connects TRBV15 to TRBJ1-1; D is uncertain. CDR3 length: 13 amino acids. The germline V gene has CDR1 LNHNV and CDR2 YYDKDF (reference sequence). With 6 bases removed from V and 4 bases from J, the gap between germline ends came to 12 bases. The CDR3 is CATRYLTGTEAFF. The CDR3 bases are TGTGCCACCAGATATTTGACGGGCACTGAAGCTTTCTTT.

The chain combines TRBV12-5 with TRBJ1-1, with D possibly TRBD1 on 6 matching bases. Trimming took 11 bases from V and 0 from J, leaving 22 bases between them. CDR3 length: 16 residues. Germline V lookup: CDR1 LGHNT, CDR2 FRNRAP. CDR3 residues: CACGGREPLMNTEAFF. The CDR3 DNA reads as TGTGCTTGCGGGGGCAGGGAGCCCCTCATGAACACTGAAGCTTTCTTT.

This chain links TRBV5-4 with TRBJ1-1, with D uncertain. V dropped 0 bases and J dropped 5 bases, with 14 bases sitting between them. From germline, CDR1 is SGHNT and CDR2 YYREEE (reference sequence). The CDR3 is made up of 15 amino acids. The CDR3: CASSLDRNFGTEAFF. The CDR3 coding sequence is TGTGCCAGCAGCTTGGACAGAAACTTTGGGACTGAAGCTTTCTTT.